The rows below give T cell receptor beta chains drawn from one sample of a study of blood T cell repertoires in COVID-19. Clones were read by immunoSEQ multiplex PCR, and TCRdb kept only the in-frame ones, dropping some. The sample contains some 220,000 clones, around four fifths of which appear only once. The sequenced sample consisted of peripheral blood. These receptors were taken from a woman aged 60 to 75 with active or convalescent COVID-19. Each CDR3 is given with its conserved first and last residue. A D gene is named only where the DNA matches it firmly. The size entry is marked missing in some rows and otherwise reads once, few, many or a size class.

>TRBV27|NA|TRBJ1-3|few
CASSLFPFFGQQTDLSGNTIYF
TGTGCCAGCAGTTTATTCCCTTTTTTCGGACAGCAAACTGATCTCTCTGGAAACACCATATATTTT
>TRBV6-5|TRBD1|TRBJ2-7|NA
CASSQRQGVSVEQYF
TGTGCCAGCAGTCAAAGACAGGGGGTATCTGTCGAGCAGTACTTC
>TRBV7-9|TRBD1|TRBJ1-1|NA
CASSSIEGANTEAFF
TGTGCCAGCAGCTCCATAGAGGGGGCGAACACTGAAGCTTTCTTT
>TRBV13|TRBD2|TRBJ2-1|NA
CASSLPTPAGGGRNEQFF
TGTGCCAGCAGCCTCCCTACCCCCGCGGGAGGCGGGAGGAATGAGCAGTTCTTC
>TRBV30|TRBD2|TRBJ2-2|once
CAWSGDFGTSGGSTGELFF
TGTGCCTGGAGCGGAGACTTCGGGACTAGCGGCGGCTCCACCGGGGAGCTGTTTTTT
>TRBV10-3|NA|TRBJ1-2|once
CAISEYRESPLGYTF
TGTGCCATCAGTGAGTATAGAGAGAGTCCTCTTGGCTACACCTTC
>TRBV15|TRBD1|TRBJ2-1|NA
CATSRDGQGAFNEQFF
TGTGCCACCAGCAGAGATGGGCAGGGGGCTTTCAATGAGCAGTTCTTC
>TRBV4-2|TRBD2|TRBJ2-3|NA
CASSQVVKGGGGTEKDTQYF
TGTGCCAGCAGCCAAGTAGTGAAAGGCGGGGGGGGAACCGAGAAAGATACGCAGTATTTT
>TRBV3-1/TRBV3-2|NA|TRBJ1-2|NA
CASSQGRGAVDSYGYTF
TGTGCCAGCAGCCAAGGTCGGGGGGCAGTCGACAGCTATGGCTACACCTTC
>TRBV9|NA|TRBJ2-7|NA
CASSGGDFYEQYF
TGTGCCAGCAGCGGCGGGGACTTCTACGAGCAGTACTTC
>TRBV4-2|NA|TRBJ2-1|NA
CASSQDLASLGNEQFF
TGTGCCAGCAGCCAAGACTTGGCTAGCTTAGGGAATGAGCAGTTCTTC
>TRBV6-5|NA|TRBJ2-1|NA
CASHPDSYNEQFF
TGTGCCAGCCATCCAGACAGTTACAATGAGCAGTTCTTC
>TRBV19|TRBD1|TRBJ2-3|NA
CATSQGSTDTQYF
TGTGCCACCTCACAGGGGTCCACAGATACGCAGTATTTT
>TRBV11-2|TRBD1|TRBJ2-5|NA
CASSRQGAFQETQYF
TGTGCCAGCAGCCGACAGGGGGCCTTCCAAGAGACCCAGTACTTC
>TRBV7-8|TRBD2|TRBJ2-3|few
CASSLGLAVQDTQYF
TGTGCCAGCAGCTTAGGACTAGCGGTACAAGATACGCAGTATTTT
>TRBV19|NA|TRBJ2-7|NA
CATTTGSFTYEQYF
TGTGCCACCACAACGGGGTCTTTCACCTACGAGCAGTACTTC
>TRBV18|TRBD1|TRBJ1-3|NA
CASSPTQGALGNTIYF
TGTGCCAGCTCACCAACACAGGGGGCCCTTGGAAACACCATATATTTT
>TRBV19|NA|TRBJ2-1|NA
CASRPEPYNEQFF
TGTGCCAGTAGACCAGAACCCTACAATGAGCAGTTCTTC
>TRBV11-2|TRBD2|TRBJ2-1|NA
CASSPLGLAGNYNEQFF
TGTGCCAGCAGCCCCTTGGGACTAGCGGGAAACTACAATGAGCAGTTCTTC
>TRBV6-5|TRBD1|TRBJ2-1|NA
CASSFGQATYNEQFF
TGTGCCAGCAGTTTTGGACAGGCTACGTACAATGAGCAGTTCTTC
>TRBV5-1|TRBD1|TRBJ2-1|NA
CASSWGTGDEQFF
TGCGCCAGCAGCTGGGGGACAGGGGATGAGCAGTTCTTC
>TRBV11-2|TRBD1|TRBJ2-5|NA
CASSLRTGDLETQYF
TGTGCCAGCAGCTTAAGGACAGGGGATTTGGAGACCCAGTACTTC
>TRBV6-4|TRBD2|TRBJ2-2|few
CASSVGLAANTGELFF
TGTGCCAGCAGTGTAGGACTAGCGGCGAACACCGGGGAGCTGTTTTTT
>TRBV7-7|NA|TRBJ2-1|few
CASSLVEGHEQFF
TGTGCTAGCAGCTTAGTAGAGGGTCACGAGCAGTTCTTC
>TRBV5-1|TRBD1|TRBJ2-2|NA
CASSLQGTANTGELFF
TGCGCCAGCAGCTTGCAGGGGACAGCGAACACCGGGGAGCTGTTTTTT
>TRBV29-1|TRBD2|TRBJ2-1|NA
CSVEISGAANEQFF
TGCAGCGTGGAAATTAGCGGGGCGGCGAATGAGCAGTTCTTC